This T cell receptor beta chain was captured by sequencing in a study of STAT3 mutations in large granular lymphocyte leukemia. Turning to this clone: The antigen remains unidentified.

Data came from immunoSEQ multiplex PCR; TCRdb stores just in-frame clones and leaves some out. The sample shows about 16,000 clones, roughly 86% of them seen only once. Regarding the study as a whole: Every T-LGLL patient had at least one immunodominant TCRbeta clonotype.

The sequence came from a man aged 50 to 60 with T-cell large granular lymphocyte leukemia. Some clones in this sample may be carry-over from other donors' samples. The specimen sequenced was peripheral blood mononuclear cells.

As DNA, the CDR3 is TGTGCCAGCAGCTTAGCGGGCGTCGACCTCTCTGGGGCCAACGTCCTGACTTTC. It translates to CASSLAGVDLSGANVLTF. The J gene is TRBJ2-6, the V gene TRBV7-8; D is undetermined. This CDR3 has 18 amino acids. V lost 0 bases, J lost 0 bases, and 12 bases lay in between. CDR1 and CDR2 from the germline V gene are SGHVS and FQNEAQ.